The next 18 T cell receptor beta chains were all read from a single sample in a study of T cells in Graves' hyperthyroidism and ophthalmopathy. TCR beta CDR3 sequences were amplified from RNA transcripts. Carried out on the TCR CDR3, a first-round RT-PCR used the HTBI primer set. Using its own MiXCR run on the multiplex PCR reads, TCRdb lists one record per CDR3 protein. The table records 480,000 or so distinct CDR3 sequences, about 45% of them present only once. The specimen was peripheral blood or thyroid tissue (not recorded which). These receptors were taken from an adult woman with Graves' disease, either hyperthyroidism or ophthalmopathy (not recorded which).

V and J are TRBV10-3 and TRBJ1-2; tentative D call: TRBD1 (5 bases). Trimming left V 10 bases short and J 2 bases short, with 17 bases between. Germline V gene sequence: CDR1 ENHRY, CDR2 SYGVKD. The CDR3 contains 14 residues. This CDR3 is CATVIGTGNYGYTF. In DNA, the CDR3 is TGTGCCACCGTGATTGGGACTGGAAACTATGGCTACACCTTC.

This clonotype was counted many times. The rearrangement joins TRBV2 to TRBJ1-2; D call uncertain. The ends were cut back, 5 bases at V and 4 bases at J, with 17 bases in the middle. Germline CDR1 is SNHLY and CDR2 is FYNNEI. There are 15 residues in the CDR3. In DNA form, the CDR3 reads TGTGCCAGCAGTTCCGGATTTTTCTCCGGCTATGGCTACACCTTC. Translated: CASSSGFFSGYGYTF.

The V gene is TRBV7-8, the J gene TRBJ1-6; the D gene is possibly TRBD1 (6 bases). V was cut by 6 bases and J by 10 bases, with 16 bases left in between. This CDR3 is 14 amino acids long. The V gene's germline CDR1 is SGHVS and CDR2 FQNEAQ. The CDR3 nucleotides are TGTGCCAGCAGTTTTGGAGGGGGAACCTCACCCCTCCACTTT. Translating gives CASSFGGGTSPLHF.

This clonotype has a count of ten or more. Written as DNA, the CDR3 is TGCAGCGTTGGGGGGGGGTTCGGATGGCTCGGTGGCTACACCTTC. Translating it yields CSVGGGFGWLGGYTF. This chain links TRBV29-1 with TRBJ1-2, with a weak D call TRBD1 (5 bases). This CDR3 region has 15 residues. V was trimmed by 4 bases and J by 7 bases, leaving 22 bases between them. CDR1 is SQVTM, CDR2 ANQGSEA, per germline.

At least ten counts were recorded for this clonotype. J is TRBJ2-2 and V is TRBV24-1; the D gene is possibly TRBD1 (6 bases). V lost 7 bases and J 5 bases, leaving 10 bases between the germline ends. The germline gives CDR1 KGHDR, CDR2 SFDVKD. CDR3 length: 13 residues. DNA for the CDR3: TGTGCCACCAGGGACAGTAGGACCGGGGAGCTGTTTTTT. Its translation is CATRDSRTGELFF.

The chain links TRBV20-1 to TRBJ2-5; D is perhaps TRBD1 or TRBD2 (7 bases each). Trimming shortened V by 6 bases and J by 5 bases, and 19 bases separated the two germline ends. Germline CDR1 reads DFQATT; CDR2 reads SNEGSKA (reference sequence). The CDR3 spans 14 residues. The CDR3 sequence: CSAPDSGGGETQYF. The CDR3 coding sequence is TGCAGTGCCCCCGATTCAGGGGGAGGGGAGACCCAGTACTTC.

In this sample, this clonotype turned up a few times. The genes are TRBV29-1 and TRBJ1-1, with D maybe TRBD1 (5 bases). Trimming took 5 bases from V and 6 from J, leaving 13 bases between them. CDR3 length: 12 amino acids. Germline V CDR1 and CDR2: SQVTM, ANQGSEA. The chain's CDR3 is CSVPGLWAEAFF. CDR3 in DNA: TGCAGCGTTCCAGGGTTATGGGCTGAAGCTTTCTTT.

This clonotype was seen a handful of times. CDR3 in DNA: TGCAGCGCTGGGACGGAGGATGCTTTCTTT. It translates to CSAGTEDAFF. The gene calls are TRBV29-1 and TRBJ1-1, with TRBD1 as a possible D gene (5 bases). CDR3 length equals 10 residues. CDR1 SQVTM and CDR2 ANQGSEA come from the germline V gene. Trimming pared 7 bases from V and 11 bases from J, leaving 14 bases between.

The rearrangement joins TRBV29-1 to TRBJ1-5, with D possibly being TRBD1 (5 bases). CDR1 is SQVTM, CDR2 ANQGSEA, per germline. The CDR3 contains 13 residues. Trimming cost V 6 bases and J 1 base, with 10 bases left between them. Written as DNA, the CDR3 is TGCAGCGTCATCGGGGGGAGCAATCAGCCCCAGCATTTT. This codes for CSVIGGSNQPQHF.

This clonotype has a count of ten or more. The CDR3 region has the DNA TGTGCCAGTAGTACCGGAGCAGGGGAGACGAACACTGAAGCTTTCTTT. Protein: CASSTGAGETNTEAFF. The chain has TRBV19 and TRBJ1-1, with a tentative D call TRBD1 (6 bases). The V and J ends lost 4 bases and 1 base respectively, with 16 bases between them. The CDR3 runs 16 residues. The germline CDR1 and CDR2 sequences are LNHDA and SQIVND (reference sequence).

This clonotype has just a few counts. CDR3 protein: CASSGTGDSGANVLTF. In nucleotides, the CDR3 is TGTGCCAGCAGCGGGACAGGGGACTCTGGGGCCAACGTCCTGACTTTC. The chain joins TRBV9 to TRBJ2-6, with 9 positions matching TRBD1. Germline values: CDR1 SGDLS, CDR2 YYNGEE. After removal of 3 bases from V and 0 bases from J, the junction contained 1 base not matched to a gene. There are 16 residues in the CDR3.

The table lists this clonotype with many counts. The CDR3: CASSTRQGDGTGELFF. The CDR3 nucleotides are TGTGCCAGCAGTACGAGACAGGGAGACGGCACCGGGGAGCTGTTTTTT. This chain connects TRBV27 to TRBJ2-2; 7 bases match TRBD1. The CDR3 covers 16 residues. The germline V gene encodes CDR1 MNHEY and CDR2 SMNVEV (reference sequence). The J segment lost 4 bases and the V segment lost 5 bases, leaving 10 bases of the junction unmatched.

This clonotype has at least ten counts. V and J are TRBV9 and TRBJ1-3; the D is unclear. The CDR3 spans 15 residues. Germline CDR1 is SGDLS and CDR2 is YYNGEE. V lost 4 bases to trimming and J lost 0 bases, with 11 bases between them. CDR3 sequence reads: CASSPRTSSGNTIYF. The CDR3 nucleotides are TGTGCCAGCAGCCCAAGGACCTCCTCTGGAAACACCATATATTTT.

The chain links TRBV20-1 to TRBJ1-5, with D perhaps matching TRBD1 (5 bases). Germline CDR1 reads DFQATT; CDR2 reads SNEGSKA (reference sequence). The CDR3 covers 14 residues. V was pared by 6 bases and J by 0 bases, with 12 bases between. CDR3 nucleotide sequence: TGCAGTGCGCCGACAGTTAATAGCAATCAGCCCCAGCATTTT. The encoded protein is CSAPTVNSNQPQHF.

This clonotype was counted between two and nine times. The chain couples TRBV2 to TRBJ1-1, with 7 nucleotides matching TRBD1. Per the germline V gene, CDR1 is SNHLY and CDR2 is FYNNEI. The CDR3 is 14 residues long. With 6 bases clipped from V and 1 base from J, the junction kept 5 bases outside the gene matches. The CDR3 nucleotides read TGTGCCAGCAGAGGGGGCAGGGGGAACACTGAAGCTTTCTTT. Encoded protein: CASRGGRGNTEAFF.

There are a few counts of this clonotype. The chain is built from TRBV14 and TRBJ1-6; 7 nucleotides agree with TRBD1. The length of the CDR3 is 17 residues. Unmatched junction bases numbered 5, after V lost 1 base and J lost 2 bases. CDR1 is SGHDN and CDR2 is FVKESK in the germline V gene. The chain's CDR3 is CASSQVFGTAYNSPLHF. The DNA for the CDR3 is TGTGCCAGCAGCCAAGTGTTTGGGACAGCCTATAATTCACCCCTCCACTTT.

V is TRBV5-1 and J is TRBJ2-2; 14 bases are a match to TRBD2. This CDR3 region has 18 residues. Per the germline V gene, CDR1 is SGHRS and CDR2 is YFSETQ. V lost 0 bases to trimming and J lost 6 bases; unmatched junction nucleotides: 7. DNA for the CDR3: TGCGCCAGCAGCTTGGCCCCGACTAGCGGGAGGGCCCCCGGGGAGCTGTTTTTT. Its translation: CASSLAPTSGRAPGELFF.

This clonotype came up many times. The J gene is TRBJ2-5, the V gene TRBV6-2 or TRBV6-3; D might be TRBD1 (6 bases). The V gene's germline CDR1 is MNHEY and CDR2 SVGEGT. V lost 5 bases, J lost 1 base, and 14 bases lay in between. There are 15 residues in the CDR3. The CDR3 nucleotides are TGTGCCAGCAGTAACCTACAGGGTCCCCAAGAGACCCAGTACTTC. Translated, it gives CASSNLQGPQETQYF.